Listed here is a single TCR beta chain. Profiling relied on immunoSEQ multiplex PCR, and the TCRdb table lists in-frame clones only, not all of them. The profile shows about 590,000 clones, roughly 95% of them singletons. This sample was included in a study of shared clonotypes between healthy human individuals. CD45RO negativity and positive selection for CCR7 defined naive CD8 cells, a population that excluded terminally differentiated effector memory CD45RA+ cells. Germline V CDR1 and CDR2: MDHEN, SYDVKM. Trimming shortened V by 1 base and J by 0 bases, and 9 bases separated the two germline ends. This CDR3 is built from 15 residues.

The sample taken for sequencing was naive CD8+ T cells sorted from blood. The rearrangement uses TRBV28 and TRBJ2-5; D is ambiguous. The source is a woman aged 30 to 39 in good health. CDR3 region: CASSLFAQNQETQYF. Written as DNA, the CDR3 is TGTGCCAGCAGTTTATTCGCCCAGAACCAAGAGACCCAGTACTTC.